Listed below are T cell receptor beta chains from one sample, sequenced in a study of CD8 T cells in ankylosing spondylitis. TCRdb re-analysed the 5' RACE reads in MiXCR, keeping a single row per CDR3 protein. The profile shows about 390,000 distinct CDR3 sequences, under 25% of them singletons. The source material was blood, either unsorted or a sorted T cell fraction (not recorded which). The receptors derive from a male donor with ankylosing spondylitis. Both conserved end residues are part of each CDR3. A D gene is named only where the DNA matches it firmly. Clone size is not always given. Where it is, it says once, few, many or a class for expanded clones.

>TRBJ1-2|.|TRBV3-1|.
CASSQEIGSNYGYTF
TGTGCCAGCAGCCAAGAAATAGGGAGCAACTATGGCTACACCTTC
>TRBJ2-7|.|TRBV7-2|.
CASSLNEGSYEQYF
TGTGCCAGCAGCCTTAACGAGGGGTCCTACGAGCAGTACTTC
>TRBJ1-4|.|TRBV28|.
CASSLGVRRLGEKLFF
TGTGCCAGCAGTTTAGGTGTTAGGCGACTCGGGGAAAAACTGTTTTTT
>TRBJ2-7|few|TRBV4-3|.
CASSQDLPGSEQYF
TGCGCCAGCAGCCAAGATCTTCCCGGGTCCGAGCAGTACTTC
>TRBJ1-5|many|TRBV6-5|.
CASSYRQVDSNQPQHF
TGTGCCAGCAGTTACCGACAGGTGGATAGCAATCAGCCCCAGCATTTT
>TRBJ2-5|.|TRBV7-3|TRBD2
CASSSGVAGESETQYF
TGTGCCAGCAGCTCCGGGGTAGCGGGAGAATCAGAGACCCAGTACTTC
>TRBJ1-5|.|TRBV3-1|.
CASSQGGAYQPQHF
TGTGCCAGCAGCCAAGGGGGAGCCTATCAGCCCCAGCATTTT
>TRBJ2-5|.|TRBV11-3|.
CASSLGALTSETQYF
TGTGCCAGCAGCTTAGGTGCCCTTACGTCGGAGACCCAGTACTTC
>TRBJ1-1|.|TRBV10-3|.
CAISDPRDAEAFF
TGTGCCATCAGTGACCCGAGGGACGCAGAAGCTTTCTTT
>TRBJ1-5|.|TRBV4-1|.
CASSQVAGLNQPQHF
TGCGCCAGCAGCCAAGTGGCAGGGCTCAATCAGCCCCAGCATTTT
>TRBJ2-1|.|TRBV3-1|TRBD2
CASSQVVAGGEEQFF
TGTGCCAGCAGCCAAGTAGTAGCGGGAGGAGAGGAGCAGTTCTTC
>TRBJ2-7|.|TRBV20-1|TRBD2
CSAYRGRENEQYF
TGCAGTGCCTATCGAGGGAGGGAGAACGAGCAGTACTTC
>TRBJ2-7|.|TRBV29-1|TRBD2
CSVLRLAGVFYEQYF
TGCAGCGTTCTCCGACTAGCGGGAGTATTCTACGAGCAGTACTTC
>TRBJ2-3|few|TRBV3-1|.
CASSQDQGTDTQYF
TGTGCCAGCAGCCAAGATCAGGGCACAGATACGCAGTATTTT
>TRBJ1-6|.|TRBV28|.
CASTPFFGVNSPLHF
TGTGCCAGCACCCCTTTTTTTGGGGTTAATTCACCCCTCCACTTT
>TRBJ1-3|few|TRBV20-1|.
CSARVRGRSSGNTIYF
TGCAGTGCTAGAGTTCGGGGGCGAAGCTCTGGAAACACCATATATTTT
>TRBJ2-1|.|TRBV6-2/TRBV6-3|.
CASSSSSYNEQFF
TGTGCCAGCAGTTCGAGCTCCTACAATGAGCAGTTCTTC
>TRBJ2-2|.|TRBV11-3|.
CASSHLVYTGELFF
TGTGCCAGCAGCCACCTAGTGTACACCGGGGAGCTGTTTTTT
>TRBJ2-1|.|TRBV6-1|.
CASHERWAEQFF
TGTGCCAGCCACGAACGATGGGCTGAGCAGTTCTTC
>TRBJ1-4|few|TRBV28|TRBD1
CASRKTGGGQEKLFF
TGTGCCAGCAGAAAAACAGGAGGGGGCCAAGAAAAACTGTTTTTT
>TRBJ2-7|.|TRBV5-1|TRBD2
CASSFGGEDYEQYF
TGCGCCAGCAGCTTTGGGGGGGAGGACTACGAGCAGTACTTC
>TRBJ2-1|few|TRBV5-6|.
CASSLVTPSPYNEQFF
TGTGCCAGCAGCTTGGTAACACCTTCTCCCTACAATGAGCAGTTCTTC
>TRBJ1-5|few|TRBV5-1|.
CASSLDSGDNQPQHF
TGCGCCAGCAGCTTGGACTCGGGGGACAATCAGCCCCAGCATTTT
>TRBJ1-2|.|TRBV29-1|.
CSVGQLYGYTF
TGCAGCGTTGGACAGCTTTATGGCTACACCTTC
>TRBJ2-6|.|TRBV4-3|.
CASSQDFQEGANVLTF
TGCGCCAGCAGCCAAGATTTCCAGGAGGGGGCCAACGTCCTGACTTTC
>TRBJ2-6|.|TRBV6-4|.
CASKISGANVLTF
TGTGCCAGCAAAATTTCTGGGGCCAACGTCCTGACTTTC
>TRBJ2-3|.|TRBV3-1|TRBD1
CASSFGTGTTDTQYF
TGTGCCAGCAGCTTCGGGACAGGGACCACAGATACGCAGTATTTT
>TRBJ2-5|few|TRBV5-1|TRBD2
CASSLELTSGAGETQYF
TGCGCCAGCAGCTTGGAACTTACTAGCGGGGCGGGAGAGACCCAGTACTTC
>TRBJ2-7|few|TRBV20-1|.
CSARLSAEQYF
TGCAGTGCTAGACTATCAGCCGAGCAGTACTTC
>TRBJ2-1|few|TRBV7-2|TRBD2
CASSFSGSSNEQFF
TGTGCCAGCAGCTTTAGCGGGAGTAGCAATGAGCAGTTCTTC
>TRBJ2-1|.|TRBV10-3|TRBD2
CAIRRGLAGAGHNEQFF
TGTGCCATCAGAAGAGGACTAGCGGGAGCGGGCCACAATGAGCAGTTCTTC
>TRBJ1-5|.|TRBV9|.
CASSVAPEQPQHF
TGTGCCAGCAGCGTAGCGCCGGAACAGCCCCAGCATTTT
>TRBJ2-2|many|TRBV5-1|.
CASSLASTGELFF
TGCGCCAGCAGCTTGGCGAGCACCGGGGAGCTGTTTTTT
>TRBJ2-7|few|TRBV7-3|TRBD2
CASSRNSGSDEQYF
TGTGCCAGCAGCCGGAATAGCGGGAGTGACGAGCAGTACTTC
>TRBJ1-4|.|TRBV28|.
CASSSYRGSLNEKLFF
TGTGCCAGCAGTTCCTACCGGGGATCGCTAAATGAAAAACTGTTTTTT
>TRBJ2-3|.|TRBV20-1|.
CSARNSYTDTQYF
TGCAGTGCTAGAAACAGCTACACAGATACGCAGTATTTT
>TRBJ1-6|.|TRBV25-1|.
CASSELGQGENSPLHF
TGTGCCAGCAGTGAACTCGGCCAGGGTGAGAATTCACCCCTCCACTTT
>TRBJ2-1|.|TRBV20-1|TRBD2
CSARVGLAGVDEQFF
TGCAGTGCTAGAGTCGGACTAGCGGGAGTGGATGAGCAGTTCTTC
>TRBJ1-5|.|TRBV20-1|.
CSALREIGGVFRGNQPQHF
TGCAGTGCTCTAAGGGAGATAGGGGGAGTTTTTCGGGGCAATCAGCCCCAGCATTTT
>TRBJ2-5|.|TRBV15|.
CATSRVTAEETQYF
TGTGCCACCAGCAGAGTGACGGCGGAAGAGACCCAGTACTTC
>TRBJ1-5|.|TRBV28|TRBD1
CASSNDREYDQPQHF
TGTGCCAGCAGCAATGACAGGGAGTATGATCAGCCCCAGCATTTT
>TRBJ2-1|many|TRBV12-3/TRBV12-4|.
CASSLGGGGNEQFF
TGTGCCAGCAGTTTAGGGGGAGGAGGGAATGAGCAGTTCTTC
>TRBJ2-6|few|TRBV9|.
CASSPLEVPSSGANVLTF
TGTGCCAGCAGCCCCCTTGAAGTTCCAAGCTCTGGGGCCAACGTCCTGACTTTC
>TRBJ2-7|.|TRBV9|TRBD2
CASSPVRTSSEQYF
TGTGCCAGCAGCCCAGTCAGGACTAGCAGTGAGCAGTACTTC
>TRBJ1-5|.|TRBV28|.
CASSFPSLQPQHF
TGTGCCAGCAGTTTCCCAAGCCTTCAGCCCCAGCATTTT
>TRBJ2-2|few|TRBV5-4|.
CASSSAGGNTGELFF
TGTGCCAGCAGCTCCGCCGGCGGGAACACCGGGGAGCTGTTTTTT
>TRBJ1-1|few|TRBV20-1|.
CSVGVNTEAFF
TGCAGTGTGGGTGTGAACACTGAAGCTTTCTTT
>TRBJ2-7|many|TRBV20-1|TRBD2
CSGLAGDSSYEQYF
TGCAGTGGGCTAGCGGGAGACTCCTCCTACGAGCAGTACTTC
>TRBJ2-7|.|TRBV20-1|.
CSAREGDSYYEQYF
TGCAGTGCTAGAGAGGGTGACTCTTACTACGAGCAGTACTTC
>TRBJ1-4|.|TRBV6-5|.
CASSYAGWSEKLFF
TGTGCCAGCAGTTACGCAGGGTGGAGTGAAAAACTGTTTTTT
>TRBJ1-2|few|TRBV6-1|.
CASSEGPQGSGYGYTF
TGTGCCAGCAGTGAAGGGCCTCAGGGGTCGGGCTATGGCTACACCTTC
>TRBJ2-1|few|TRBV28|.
CASNPEAPSEQFF
TGTGCCAGCAACCCCGAGGCCCCTAGTGAGCAGTTCTTC
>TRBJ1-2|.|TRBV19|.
CASSIPGRRYGYTF
TGTGCCAGTAGTATTCCGGGCCGACGCTATGGCTACACCTTC
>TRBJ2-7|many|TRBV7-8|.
CASSSGPGYYEQYF
TGTGCCAGCAGCTCAGGCCCCGGGTACTACGAGCAGTACTTC